The 11 T cell receptor beta chains listed next were all sequenced from one sample in a study of cytomegalovirus exposure and HLA in healthy donors. TCRdb keeps only in-frame clones here, not all; method: immunoSEQ multiplex PCR. This sample has about 220,000 clones, with around 88% found just once. Source material: PBMCs. Source of these receptors: a woman in her late teens or twenties in good health and CMV-seronegative.

J is TRBJ2-2 and V is TRBV4-2, with 13 bases aligning to TRBD2. This CDR3 has 22 amino acids. Per germline, CDR1 LGHNA and CDR2 YNFKEQ. V lost 0 bases, J lost 5 bases, and 18 bases stayed unmatched. The CDR3 sequence is CASSQDRAGTSGILGSTGELFF. Written as DNA, the CDR3 is TGTGCCAGCAGCCAAGACAGGGCCGGGACTAGCGGGATTTTGGGATCAACCGGGGAGCTGTTTTTT.

V usage is TRBV7-2 and J usage is TRBJ2-1; 11 bases agree with TRBD2. From germline, CDR1 is SGHTA and CDR2 FQGNSA. V trimming: 7 bases; J trimming: 5 bases; junction bases outside the gene matches: 4. This CDR3 is built from 14 residues. CDR3 sequence: CASTSGLADNEQFF. The CDR3 DNA follows: TGTGCCAGCACCTCGGGACTAGCGGACAATGAGCAGTTCTTC.

This chain uses TRBV6-1 with TRBJ1-5; unclear D gene. The germline V gene encodes CDR1 MNHNS and CDR2 SASEGT. V was shortened by 3 bases and J by 1 base, with 13 bases between the two germline ends. This CDR3 spans 16 amino acids. For the CDR3, the DNA is TGTGCCAGCAGTGATCCCGGCGGGAGGAGCAATCAGCCCCAGCATTTT. Translation: CASSDPGGRSNQPQHF.

The CDR3 protein is CASSLKTLYEQYF. CDR3 nucleotides: TGTGCCAGTAGTCTAAAAACTCTCTACGAGCAGTACTTC. The rearrangement uses TRBV19 and TRBJ2-7; no firm D call. CDR1 and CDR2 from the germline V gene are LNHDA and SQIVND (reference sequence). The length of the CDR3 is 13 residues. V lost 5 bases, J lost 3 bases, and 11 bases lay in between.

The chain recombines TRBV9 with TRBJ2-7; the match to TRBD1 covers 8 bases. CDR1 is SGDLS and CDR2 is YYNGEE in the germline V gene. The CDR3 is 15 amino acids. V shed 3 bases and J 3 bases; nucleotides not matched to a gene: 8. The CDR3: CASSEQTGEYYEQYF. For the CDR3, the DNA is TGTGCCAGCAGCGAGCAGACAGGGGAGTACTACGAGCAGTACTTC.

The chain employs TRBV28 and TRBJ2-5; TRBD1 is a possible D gene (6 bases). CDR3 size: 14 residues. Germline CDR1 and CDR2: MDHEN and SYDVKM. Trimming took 8 bases from V and 2 from J, leaving 15 bases between them. This chain's CDR3 is CASGVQQGQETQYF. The CDR3 region has the DNA TGTGCCAGCGGAGTCCAACAGGGACAAGAGACCCAGTACTTC.

This clone occurred once. This chain joins TRBV15 and TRBJ2-3; tentatively, D is TRBD2 (7 bases). With 3 bases removed from V and 3 bases from J, the gap between germline ends came to 19 bases. The CDR3 consists of 17 residues. Germline-derived CDR1 and CDR2 are LNHNV and YYDKDF (reference sequence). CDR3 coding DNA: TGTGCCACCAGCAGTCATCAACAGGGCGGGAGTACAGATACGCAGTATTTT. Its protein product is CATSSHQQGGSTDTQYF.

This chain links TRBV5-8 with TRBJ2-5; 8 bases match TRBD2. J lost 5 bases, V lost 2 bases, and 11 bases had no gene match. The CDR3 runs 16 residues. In germline, CDR1 is SGHTS, CDR2 YDEGEE. For the CDR3, the DNA is TGTGCCAGCAGCTTATGGGTAGCGGGAACCGTGGAGACCCAGTACTTC. It is translated as CASSLWVAGTVETQYF.

The chain combines TRBV28 with TRBJ2-7, with D perhaps TRBD1 (6 bases). Per germline, CDR1 MDHEN and CDR2 SYDVKM. This CDR3 has 14 amino acids. With 6 bases removed from V and 2 bases from J, the gap between germline ends came to 14 bases. The CDR3 spells CASSGGQPPYEQYF. For the CDR3, the DNA is TGTGCCAGCAGCGGCGGACAGCCGCCCTACGAGCAGTACTTC. Combining the CDR3 with reference TRBV28 and TRBJ2-7 gives the whole variable domain DVKVTQSSRYLVKRTGEKVFLECVQDMDHENMFWYRQDPGLGLRLIYFSYDVKMKEKGDIPEGYSVSREKKERFSLILESASTNQTSMYLCASSGGQPPYEQYFGPGTRLTVT.

In this sample, this clone turned up a few times. This chain connects TRBV10-3 to TRBJ2-7, with TRBD1 identical over 7 bases. Germline V gene data show CDR1 as ENHRY and CDR2 as SYGVKD. V shed 7 bases, J shed 3 bases, and the junction held 3 bases outside the gene matches. This CDR3 is built from 12 residues. In DNA form, the CDR3 reads TGTGCCATCATGGGGGACAGCTACGAGCAGTACTTC. Translated: CAIMGDSYEQYF.

This rearrangement joins TRBV7-6 to TRBJ2-5, with TRBD2 as a possible D gene (5 bases). This CDR3 is built from 16 residues. V was clipped by 4 bases and J by 3 bases, with 18 bases between them. Per the germline V gene, CDR1 is SGHVS and CDR2 is FNYEAQ. The CDR3, as DNA: TGTGCCAGCAGCTGGGAGCCCATGGGGTTTAAAGAGACCCAGTACTTC. Its protein is CASSWEPMGFKETQYF.